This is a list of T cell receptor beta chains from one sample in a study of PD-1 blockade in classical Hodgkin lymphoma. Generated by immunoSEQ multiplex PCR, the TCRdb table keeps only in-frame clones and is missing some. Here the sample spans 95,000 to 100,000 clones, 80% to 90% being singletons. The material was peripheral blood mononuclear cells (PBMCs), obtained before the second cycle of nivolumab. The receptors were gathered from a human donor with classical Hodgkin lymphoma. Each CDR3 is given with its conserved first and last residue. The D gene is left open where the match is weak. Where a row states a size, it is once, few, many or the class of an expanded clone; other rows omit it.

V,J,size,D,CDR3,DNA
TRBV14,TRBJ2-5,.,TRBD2,CASSPILAQAETQYF,TGTGCCAGCAGCCCAATACTAGCGCAGGCAGAGACCCAGTACTTC
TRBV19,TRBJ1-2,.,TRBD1,CASSVNLGQEGGYTF,TGTGCCAGTAGTGTTAACCTCGGACAGGAAGGCGGCTACACCTTC
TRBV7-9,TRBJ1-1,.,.,CASSRTGSMGSDRTEAFF,TGTGCCAGCAGCCGAACAGGGAGTATGGGTTCCGATCGGACTGAAGCTTTCTTT
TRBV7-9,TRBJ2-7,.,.,CASSIQGSGEQYF,TGTGCCAGCAGCATACAGGGATCCGGCGAGCAGTACTTC
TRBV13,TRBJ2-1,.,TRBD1,CASSFSGTGDNEQFF,TGTGCCAGCAGCTTCTCCGGGACAGGGGACAATGAGCAGTTCTTC
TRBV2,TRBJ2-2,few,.,CASKGTLNTGELFF,TGTGCCAGCAAGGGGACTTTGAACACCGGGGAGCTGTTTTTT
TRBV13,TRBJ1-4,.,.,CASSLWEHEKLFF,TGTGCCAGCAGCTTATGGGAGCATGAAAAACTGTTTTTT
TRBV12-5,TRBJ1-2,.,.,CASGDYGYTF,TGTGCTAGTGGGGACTATGGCTACACCTTC
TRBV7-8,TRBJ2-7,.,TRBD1,CASSQGQGASSYEQYF,TGTGCCAGCAGCCAAGGACAGGGGGCCTCAAGCTACGAGCAGTACTTC
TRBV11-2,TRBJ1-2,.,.,CASSPTGFYGYTF,TGTGCCAGCAGCCCAACAGGGTTTTATGGCTACACCTTC
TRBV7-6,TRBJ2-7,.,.,CASTPGPAVGEQYF,TGTGCCAGCACCCCGGGCCCGGCCGTGGGCGAGCAGTACTTC
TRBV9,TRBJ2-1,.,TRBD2,CASSPPRSSGKDNEQFF,TGTGCCAGCAGCCCGCCGAGGTCTAGCGGGAAAGATAATGAGCAGTTCTTC
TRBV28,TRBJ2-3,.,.,CASSLGVRYTQYF,TGTGCCAGCAGTTTGGGGGTTAGGTATACGCAGTATTTT
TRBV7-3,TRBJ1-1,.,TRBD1,CASSKTGGGTEAFF,TGTGCCAGCAGCAAAACAGGGGGCGGCACTGAAGCTTTCTTT
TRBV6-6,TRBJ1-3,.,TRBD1,CASSYGQGSNTIYF,TGTGCCAGCAGTTACGGACAGGGTAGTAACACCATATATTTT
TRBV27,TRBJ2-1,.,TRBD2,CASSLASGVDEQFF,TGTGCCAGCAGTTTGGCTAGCGGTGTGGATGAGCAGTTCTTC
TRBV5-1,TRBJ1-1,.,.,CASSLSRTPNTEAFF,TGCGCCAGCAGCTTGAGCAGAACCCCGAACACTGAAGCTTTCTTT
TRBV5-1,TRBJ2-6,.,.,CASSLIGIGANVLTF,TGCGCCAGCAGCTTGATAGGGATAGGGGCCAACGTCCTGACTTTC
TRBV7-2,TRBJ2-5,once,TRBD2,CASSLGSGGVLRETQYF,TGTGCCAGCAGCTTAGGTTCGGGGGGGGTGTTGAGGGAGACCCAGTACTTC
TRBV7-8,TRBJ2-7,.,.,CASSSLTGSYEQYF,TGTGCCAGCAGCTCGCTGACTGGCTCCTACGAGCAGTACTTC
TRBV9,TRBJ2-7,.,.,CASSTGTLNDEQYF,TGTGCCAGCAGCACCGGGACGTTGAATGACGAGCAGTACTTC
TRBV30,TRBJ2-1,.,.,CAWSVGGASSNEQFF,TGTGCCTGGAGTGTAGGGGGGGCTAGCTCCAATGAGCAGTTCTTC
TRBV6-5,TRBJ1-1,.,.,CASSYSRTANTEAFF,TGTGCCAGCAGTTACTCGAGGACAGCCAACACTGAAGCTTTCTTT
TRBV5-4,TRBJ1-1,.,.,CASSLGARWNTEAFF,TGTGCCAGCAGCTTGGGTGCCAGGTGGAACACTGAAGCTTTCTTT
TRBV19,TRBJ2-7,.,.,CASSLAPGEQYF,TGTGCCAGTAGCTTGGCACCGGGCGAGCAGTACTTC
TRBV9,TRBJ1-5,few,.,CASSSAGGGNQPQHF,TGTGCCAGCAGCTCGGCGGGGGGAGGCAATCAGCCCCAGCATTTT
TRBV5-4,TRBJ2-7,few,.,CASSLEGLKYF,TGTGCCAGCAGCTTGGAGGGACTTAAGTACTTC
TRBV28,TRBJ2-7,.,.,CASTKTTASYEQYF,TGTGCCAGCACCAAAACGACAGCCTCCTACGAGCAGTACTTC
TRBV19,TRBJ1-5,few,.,CASGRGEYSNQPQHF,TGTGCCAGTGGAAGGGGGGAATATAGCAATCAGCCCCAGCATTTT
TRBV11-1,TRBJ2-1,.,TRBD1,CASSRGQGGLREQFF,TGTGCCAGCAGCCGCGGACAGGGAGGTCTTAGGGAGCAGTTCTTC
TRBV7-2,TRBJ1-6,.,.,CASSSYRDSPLHF,TGTGCCAGCAGCTCTTACAGGGATTCACCCCTCCACTTT
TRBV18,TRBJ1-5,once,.,CASSLWGTIDNQPQHF,TGTGCCAGCTCATTATGGGGGACGATAGATAATCAGCCCCAGCATTTT
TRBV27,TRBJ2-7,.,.,CASSFAISSYEQYF,TGTGCCAGCAGTTTCGCTATTAGTTCCTACGAGCAGTACTTC
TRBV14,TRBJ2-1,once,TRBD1,CASSQLTGGQYEQFF,TGTGCCAGCAGCCAACTGACAGGGGGACAATATGAGCAGTTCTTC
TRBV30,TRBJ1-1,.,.,CAWKEVLNTEAFF,TGTGCCTGGAAGGAGGTACTTAACACTGAAGCTTTCTTT
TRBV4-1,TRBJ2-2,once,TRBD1,CASSPDRGTTKYTGELFF,TGCGCCAGCAGCCCCGACAGGGGCACGACTAAGTACACCGGGGAGCTGTTTTTT
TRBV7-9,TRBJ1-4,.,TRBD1,CASSFSGTAYNEKLFF,TGTGCCAGCAGCTTCTCCGGGACAGCCTATAATGAAAAACTGTTTTTT
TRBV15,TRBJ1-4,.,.,CATSRSWTQRNEKLFF,TGTGCCACCAGCAGAAGTTGGACACAGCGGAATGAAAAACTGTTTTTT
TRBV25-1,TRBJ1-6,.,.,CASSERDPNNSPLHF,TGTGCCAGCAGTGAAAGGGACCCGAATAATTCACCCCTCCACTTT
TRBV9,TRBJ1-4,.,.,CASSSRTDGGKLFF,TGTGCCAGCAGCTCAAGGACCGACGGGGGAAAACTGTTTTTT
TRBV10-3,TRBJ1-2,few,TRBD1,CAISAPDREVSYTF,TGTGCCATCAGTGCCCCCGACAGGGAGGTTAGCTACACCTTC
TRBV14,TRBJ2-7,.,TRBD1,CASSQGTGPYEQYF,TGTGCCAGCAGCCAAGGGACAGGACCCTACGAGCAGTACTTC
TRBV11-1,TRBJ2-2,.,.,CASSLRLGFTGELFF,TGTGCCAGCAGCTTAAGACTAGGGTTTACCGGGGAGCTGTTTTTT
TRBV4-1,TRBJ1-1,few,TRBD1,CASSRGQGAITEAFF,TGCGCCAGCAGCCGAGGACAGGGTGCCATCACTGAAGCTTTCTTT
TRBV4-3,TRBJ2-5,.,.,CASSQVGGGFQETQYF,TGCGCCAGCAGCCAAGTAGGGGGGGGGTTTCAAGAGACCCAGTACTTC
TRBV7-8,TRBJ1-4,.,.,CASSPLRAGNAEKLFF,TGTGCCAGCAGCCCATTACGGGCAGGGAATGCTGAAAAACTGTTTTTT
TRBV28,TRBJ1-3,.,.,CASSFLRVFSGNTIYF,TGTGCCAGCAGTTTCCTCAGGGTCTTCTCTGGAAACACCATATATTTT
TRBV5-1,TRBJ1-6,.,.,CASSGDYYNSPLHF,TGCGCCAGCAGCGGGGACTACTATAATTCACCCCTCCACTTT
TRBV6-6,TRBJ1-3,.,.,CASSRTGSGNTIYF,TGTGCCAGCAGCAGAACGGGCTCTGGAAACACCATATATTTT